Listed below are T cell receptor beta chains from one sample, sequenced in a study of cytotoxic CD8 clonotypes in ibrutinib-treated CLL. Measured with immunoSEQ multiplex PCR; TCRdb has only the in-frame clones, and not every one. The table has hundreds of thousands of clones, 67% seen once. The sequences come from PBMCs, collected after 36 months of ibrutinib treatment. The receptors here all came from a human donor with chronic lymphocytic leukemia. CDR3s include the opening cysteine and the closing phenylalanine or tryptophan. A D gene is named only where the DNA matches it firmly. Where a row states a size, it is once, few, many or the class of an expanded clone; other rows omit it.

clone_size j_call v_call d_call cdr3_nt cdr3_aa
NA TRBJ2-7 TRBV10-3 TRBD1 TGTGCCATCAGTGTATACAGGGGCGAGCAGTACTTC CAISVYRGEQYF
few TRBJ1-4 TRBV5-1 NA TGCGCCAGCAGCTTGGTCCCCGCAACTAATGAAAAACTGTTTTTT CASSLVPATNEKLFF
few TRBJ2-3 TRBV18 TRBD1 TGTGCCAGCTCACCATACGGGACAGATAGCACAGATACGCAGTATTTT CASSPYGTDSTDTQYF
many TRBJ2-7 TRBV18 NA TGTGCCAGCTCACCGGCCGTGCAGGCCCACGAGCAGTACTTC CASSPAVQAHEQYF
few TRBJ1-6 TRBV10-2 NA TGCGCCAGCAGTGAGTCGATACGGAGCCCTAATTCACCCCTCCACTTT CASSESIRSPNSPLHF
NA TRBJ1-2 TRBV10-2 NA TGCGCCAGCCTTGACCCTTCTAACTATGGCTACACCTTC CASLDPSNYGYTF
NA TRBJ1-1 TRBV4-3 NA TGCGCCAGCAGCCCGTTGGGGCTGGGAACTGAAGCTTTCTTT CASSPLGLGTEAFF
NA TRBJ2-1 TRBV18 NA TGTGCCAGCTCACCACCCAGGGGAACCCGCAATGAGCAGTTCTTC CASSPPRGTRNEQFF
NA TRBJ2-7 TRBV27 TRBD1 TGTGCCAGCAGTTCACAATTTAGGACAGGAGTCTACGAGCAGTACTTC CASSSQFRTGVYEQYF
few TRBJ2-7 TRBV14 TRBD2 TGTGCCAGCAGCCACCTCCGGGGGGGCGAGCAGTACTTC CASSHLRGGEQYF
NA TRBJ2-3 TRBV7-2 TRBD2 TGTGCCAGCAGCCCCCCTCTAGCGGGGGTTGGGGCGGATACGCAGTATTTT CASSPPLAGVGADTQYF
NA TRBJ1-1 TRBV9 TRBD1 TGTGCCAGCAGCGTAGACGACAGGGGCGGCACTGAAGCTTTCTTT CASSVDDRGGTEAFF
NA TRBJ2-5 TRBV7-8 TRBD2 TGTGCCAGCAGCTCGGGAGGTAGTACCCAGTACTTC CASSSGGSTQYF
NA TRBJ2-3 TRBV12-5 NA TGTGCTAGTGGGACAACGGTTCAGACGCAGTATTTT CASGTTVQTQYF
few TRBJ1-6 TRBV5-6 TRBD1 TGTGCCAGCAGCTTGGCCATGACAGGGACCCTCAATTCACCCCTCCACTTT CASSLAMTGTLNSPLHF
NA TRBJ2-4 TRBV11-3 TRBD2 TGTGCCAGCAGCCAAGATCAGGCTAGCGGGAGTTACATTCAGTACTTC CASSQDQASGSYIQYF
few TRBJ2-3 TRBV18 NA TGTGCCAGCTCACCGGGGCTAGCGTTCACAGATACGCAGTATTTT CASSPGLAFTDTQYF
NA TRBJ2-3 TRBV4-2 NA TGTGCCAGCAGCCCCCCCTCACACACAGATACGCAGTATTTT CASSPPSHTDTQYF
NA TRBJ1-1 TRBV29-1 NA TGCAGCGTTGAAAGGGGCCTGGGAGGGGACACTGAAGCTTTCTTT CSVERGLGGDTEAFF
few TRBJ1-2 TRBV6-5 NA TGTGCCAGCAGTTACTCAGGGACCAGCTACACCTTC CASSYSGTSYTF
NA TRBJ1-2 TRBV9 TRBD1 TGTGCCAGCAGCGTCCACCCGACAGGGGGAAACTATGGCTACACCTTC CASSVHPTGGNYGYTF
NA TRBJ2-3 TRBV5-4 TRBD1 TGTGCCAGCAGCGTGGACAGGGTGACGCAGTATTTT CASSVDRVTQYF
NA TRBJ2-7 TRBV11-2 NA TGTGCCAGCAGCTCAAGACACGCTACCAACTACGAGCAGTACTTC CASSSRHATNYEQYF
few TRBJ2-2 TRBV4-3 TRBD2 TGCGCCAGCAGCCAAGATGCAGGGAGGGACACCGGGGAGCTGTTTTTT CASSQDAGRDTGELFF
NA TRBJ2-1 TRBV7-3 TRBD1 TGTGCCAGCAGCCCACGACAGGGGCACTACAATGAGCAGTTCTTC CASSPRQGHYNEQFF
NA TRBJ2-7 TRBV2 NA TGTGCCAGCAGTTTAGGACACCTCTCCTACGAGCAGTACTTC CASSLGHLSYEQYF
few TRBJ1-1 TRBV20-1 NA TGCAGTGCTAGTATTGGGACTGAAGCTTTCTTT CSASIGTEAFF
NA TRBJ2-3 TRBV9 TRBD1 TGTGCCAGCAGCGCGACAGGGTTGGATACGCAGTATTTT CASSATGLDTQYF
NA TRBJ1-4 TRBV9 TRBD1 TGTGCCAGCAGGGGACAGGAGAATGAAAAACTGTTTTTT CASRGQENEKLFF